These T cell receptor beta chains were read from a single sample in a study of HIV-infected patients and healthy controls. Via MiXCR, TCRdb re-called the 5' RACE reads, giving one row per CDR3 protein. The sample contains about 16,000 distinct CDR3 sequences, 9.4% of which appear only once. The sequenced sample was blood. The receptor source for this set is an adult in good health. Both conserved end residues are part of each CDR3. D genes are given only for firm matches. Clone size is stated in some rows and not others, as once, few, many or a class when expanded.

d_gene: NA
v_gene: TRBV7-8
abundance: many
j_gene: TRBJ1-5
CDR3nt: TGTGCCAGCAGCTTCCAACACAATAATCAGCCCCAGCATTTT
CDR3aa: CASSFQHNNQPQHF

d_gene: NA
v_gene: TRBV6-5
abundance: many
j_gene: TRBJ2-2
CDR3nt: TGTGCCAGCAGTTACGCCCTCCCGGGACTGCCTACAAGTGAGCTGTTTTTT
CDR3aa: CASSYALPGLPTSELFF

d_gene: NA
v_gene: TRBV6-2/TRBV6-3
abundance: few
j_gene: TRBJ1-1
CDR3nt: TGTGCCAGCAGTTACACAGGGACCGCCATACCACTGAACACTGAAGCTTTCTTT
CDR3aa: CASSYTGTAIPLNTEAFF

d_gene: TRBD2
v_gene: TRBV4-3
abundance: many
j_gene: TRBJ2-3
CDR3nt: TGCGCCAGCAGCCAACTCCCGGGACTACCGACAGATACGCAGTATTTT
CDR3aa: CASSQLPGLPTDTQYF

d_gene: NA
v_gene: TRBV20-1
abundance: large
j_gene: TRBJ1-5
CDR3nt: TGCAGTGCTAGAGTCCGACAGGACTTTAGCAATCAGCCCCAGCATTTT
CDR3aa: CSARVRQDFSNQPQHF

d_gene: NA
v_gene: TRBV10-2
abundance: many
j_gene: TRBJ2-5
CDR3nt: TGCGCCAGCAGCGTGAGGTGGATGGAGACCCAGTACTTC
CDR3aa: CASSVRWMETQYF

d_gene: NA
v_gene: TRBV29-1
abundance: many
j_gene: TRBJ2-7
CDR3nt: TGCAGCGTTGGTGCCCGGATGCTTGGGGACGAGCAGTACTTC
CDR3aa: CSVGARMLGDEQYF

d_gene: NA
v_gene: TRBV11-2
abundance: many
j_gene: TRBJ2-5
CDR3nt: TGTGCCAGCAGCTTTGACGGGAGTCAGACCCAGTACTTC
CDR3aa: CASSFDGSQTQYF

d_gene: NA
v_gene: TRBV29-1
abundance: many
j_gene: TRBJ2-3
CDR3nt: TGCAGCGTTGTTCACGGAGATACGCAGTATTTT
CDR3aa: CSVVHGDTQYF

d_gene: TRBD1
v_gene: TRBV5-1
abundance: NA
j_gene: TRBJ2-7
CDR3nt: TGCGCCAGCAGCCCGCCCGCGTCTTACTACACTCGACAGGGAACCTACGAGCAGTACTTC
CDR3aa: CASSPPASYYTRQGTYEQYF

d_gene: TRBD2
v_gene: TRBV20-1
abundance: NA
j_gene: TRBJ2-7
CDR3nt: TGCGCCAGCGGGACTCGACTAGCGGGTTTCTCCTACGAGCAGTACTTC
CDR3aa: CASGTRLAGFSYEQYF

d_gene: TRBD1
v_gene: TRBV2
abundance: medium-sized
j_gene: TRBJ1-1
CDR3nt: TGTGCCAGCAGGGGGACAGGGGCATCCTTGGGCGCTTTCTTT
CDR3aa: CASRGTGASLGAFF

d_gene: NA
v_gene: TRBV4-2
abundance: NA
j_gene: TRBJ1-3
CDR3nt: TGTGCCAGCAGCCCCAGCGCCGTCCCCTCTGGAAACACCATATATTTT
CDR3aa: CASSPSAVPSGNTIYF

d_gene: TRBD1
v_gene: TRBV6-4
abundance: medium-sized
j_gene: TRBJ2-3
CDR3nt: TGTGCCAGCAGTGGGACAGGGGACACAGATACGCAGTATTTT
CDR3aa: CASSGTGDTDTQYF

d_gene: NA
v_gene: TRBV12-3/TRBV12-4
abundance: many
j_gene: TRBJ1-1
CDR3nt: TGTGCCAGCAGTTTCTGGGGCACTGAAGCTTTCTTT
CDR3aa: CASSFWGTEAFF

d_gene: NA
v_gene: TRBV24-1
abundance: NA
j_gene: TRBJ2-1
CDR3nt: TGTGCCACCAGTGACGCAGGGGGGTCCTCCTACAATGAGCAGTTCTTC
CDR3aa: CATSDAGGSSYNEQFF

d_gene: NA
v_gene: TRBV7-6
abundance: NA
j_gene: TRBJ2-7
CDR3nt: TGTGCCAGCAGCTTATCCACAGGGTTCACCACCGTCGGGCAGTACTTC
CDR3aa: CASSLSTGFTTVGQYF

d_gene: NA
v_gene: TRBV20-1
abundance: medium-sized
j_gene: TRBJ1-2
CDR3nt: TGCAGTGCTAGTGAGGGGAACAATAACTATGGCTACACCTTC
CDR3aa: CSASEGNNNYGYTF

d_gene: NA
v_gene: TRBV12-3/TRBV12-4
abundance: many
j_gene: TRBJ2-7
CDR3nt: TGTGCCAGCAGGGGGACGGGACCCTACGAGCAGTACTTC
CDR3aa: CASRGTGPYEQYF

d_gene: NA
v_gene: TRBV7-2
abundance: many
j_gene: TRBJ2-5
CDR3nt: TGTGCCAGCAGCTTACAGAGAGAGACCCAGTACTTC
CDR3aa: CASSLQRETQYF

d_gene: NA
v_gene: TRBV2
abundance: NA
j_gene: TRBJ2-1
CDR3nt: TGTGCCAGCAGTGATCCCCAAGTTTACAATGAGCAGTTCTTC
CDR3aa: CASSDPQVYNEQFF

d_gene: NA
v_gene: TRBV7-2
abundance: NA
j_gene: TRBJ1-4
CDR3nt: TGTGCCAGAAGATTATGGCGAGAAAAAATGTTTTTT
CDR3aa: CARRLWREKMFF

d_gene: NA
v_gene: TRBV7-2
abundance: many
j_gene: TRBJ2-2
CDR3nt: TGTGCCAGCAGCTTAGGTCTCCAGCTAGCCGGGGAGCTGTTTTTT
CDR3aa: CASSLGLQLAGELFF

d_gene: TRBD1
v_gene: TRBV7-2
abundance: many
j_gene: TRBJ2-5
CDR3nt: TGTGCCAGCAGCCTACAGACAGGGGAAGAGACCCAGTACTTC
CDR3aa: CASSLQTGEETQYF

d_gene: NA
v_gene: TRBV5-1
abundance: NA
j_gene: TRBJ2-5
CDR3nt: TGCGCCAGCAGCAGGGAGGAGGCCCTCGGGGAGACCCAGTACTTC
CDR3aa: CASSREEALGETQYF

d_gene: NA
v_gene: TRBV7-2
abundance: medium-sized
j_gene: TRBJ2-7
CDR3nt: TGTGCCAGCAGCCCTCCCGACATGACTGGGGAGCAGTACTTC
CDR3aa: CASSPPDMTGEQYF

d_gene: NA
v_gene: TRBV4-1
abundance: NA
j_gene: TRBJ2-2
CDR3nt: TGCGCCAGCCTTTTTCATACTTTAGCGAACACCGGGGAGCTGTTTTTT
CDR3aa: CASLFHTLANTGELFF

d_gene: NA
v_gene: TRBV6-4
abundance: medium-sized
j_gene: TRBJ1-2
CDR3nt: TGTGCCAGCAGTCCTCAGGGAGTTCCCTATGGCTACACCTTC
CDR3aa: CASSPQGVPYGYTF

d_gene: NA
v_gene: TRBV29-1
abundance: many
j_gene: TRBJ2-1
CDR3nt: TGCAGCGGGGGTATGGGAGCATACAATGAGCAGTTCTTC
CDR3aa: CSGGMGAYNEQFF

d_gene: TRBD2
v_gene: TRBV12-3/TRBV12-4
abundance: many
j_gene: TRBJ2-2
CDR3nt: TGTGCCAGCAGTTATACTAGCGGGTATACCGGGGAGCTGTTTTTT
CDR3aa: CASSYTSGYTGELFF

d_gene: NA
v_gene: TRBV6-6
abundance: many
j_gene: TRBJ1-4
CDR3nt: TGTGCCAGCAGTTATCGGGGAAGAACAACTAATGAAAAACTGTTTTTT
CDR3aa: CASSYRGRTTNEKLFF

d_gene: NA
v_gene: TRBV28
abundance: many
j_gene: TRBJ2-1
CDR3nt: TGTGCCAGCAGTTCCCCAGTGAGTCAAAACTACTACAATGAGCAGTTCTTC
CDR3aa: CASSSPVSQNYYNEQFF

d_gene: NA
v_gene: TRBV9
abundance: many
j_gene: TRBJ1-3
CDR3nt: TGTGCCAGCAGCGTTGGAAGAAACTCTGGAAACACCATATATTTT
CDR3aa: CASSVGRNSGNTIYF

d_gene: NA
v_gene: TRBV11-2
abundance: many
j_gene: TRBJ2-1
CDR3nt: TGTGCCAGCAGCTCCCTAACAGGAGGCAATGAGCAGTTCTTC
CDR3aa: CASSSLTGGNEQFF

d_gene: NA
v_gene: TRBV2
abundance: many
j_gene: TRBJ1-5
CDR3nt: TGTGCCAGCAGTGTCAGGGTGTGGGATCAGCCCCAGCATTTT
CDR3aa: CASSVRVWDQPQHF

d_gene: NA
v_gene: TRBV28
abundance: medium-sized
j_gene: TRBJ1-4
CDR3nt: TGTGCCAGCAGTTTATCTTTTATGGGATTGGGTGAAAAACTGTTTTTT
CDR3aa: CASSLSFMGLGEKLFF

d_gene: NA
v_gene: TRBV27
abundance: NA
j_gene: TRBJ1-1
CDR3nt: TGTGCCAGCAGTTCTGCAGGGAGGACTGAAGCTTTCTTT
CDR3aa: CASSSAGRTEAFF

d_gene: TRBD1
v_gene: TRBV6-1
abundance: medium-sized
j_gene: TRBJ1-2
CDR3nt: TGTGCCAGCAGTCCGGACAGGGTCTATGGCTACACCTTC
CDR3aa: CASSPDRVYGYTF

d_gene: NA
v_gene: TRBV6-2/TRBV6-3
abundance: many
j_gene: TRBJ2-1
CDR3nt: TGTGCCAGTGGGGTGGGGGGAACCTACAATGAGCAGTTCTTC
CDR3aa: CASGVGGTYNEQFF

d_gene: NA
v_gene: TRBV28
abundance: many
j_gene: TRBJ2-6
CDR3nt: TGTGCCAGCAGCAAGGACAGCTCTGGGGCCAACGTCCTGACTTTC
CDR3aa: CASSKDSSGANVLTF

d_gene: NA
v_gene: TRBV5-1
abundance: few
j_gene: TRBJ1-5
CDR3nt: TGCGCCAGCAGCCTCGACGGGGGACAGCCCCAGCATTTT
CDR3aa: CASSLDGGQPQHF

d_gene: NA
v_gene: TRBV29-1
abundance: medium-sized
j_gene: TRBJ2-3
CDR3nt: TGCAGCGTTGGATATCCAGATACGCAGTATTTT
CDR3aa: CSVGYPDTQYF

d_gene: NA
v_gene: TRBV4-2
abundance: many
j_gene: TRBJ2-1
CDR3nt: TGTGCCAGCAGCCAAGAGGACCGGGCCGGGAGCGGTGAGCAGTTCTTC
CDR3aa: CASSQEDRAGSGEQFF

d_gene: TRBD2
v_gene: TRBV7-2
abundance: many
j_gene: TRBJ2-5
CDR3nt: TGTGCCAGCAGCTTAGCCCGGACTAGCGGAGAAGAAGAGACCCAGTACTTC
CDR3aa: CASSLARTSGEEETQYF

d_gene: TRBD2
v_gene: TRBV2
abundance: many
j_gene: TRBJ2-3
CDR3nt: TGTGCCAGCAGTGGGGGAGCGAGCGGGGCCACAGATACGCAGTATTTT
CDR3aa: CASSGGASGATDTQYF

d_gene: TRBD1
v_gene: TRBV20-1
abundance: medium-sized
j_gene: TRBJ2-7
CDR3nt: TGCAGTGCTCCGCCGGGACAGGGCTACGAGCAGTACTTC
CDR3aa: CSAPPGQGYEQYF

d_gene: NA
v_gene: TRBV2
abundance: many
j_gene: TRBJ2-5
CDR3nt: TGTGCCAGCAGTGAAATGTCCAGGGTAGGGGAGACCCAGTACTTC
CDR3aa: CASSEMSRVGETQYF

d_gene: NA
v_gene: TRBV9
abundance: medium-sized
j_gene: TRBJ2-1
CDR3nt: TGTGCCAGCAGCCAAGGTACCGATTACAATGAGCAGTTCTTC
CDR3aa: CASSQGTDYNEQFF

d_gene: NA
v_gene: TRBV9
abundance: many
j_gene: TRBJ2-3
CDR3nt: TGTGCCAGCAGCGGCGGGACTAGCACAGATACGCAGTATTTT
CDR3aa: CASSGGTSTDTQYF

d_gene: NA
v_gene: TRBV5-8
abundance: few
j_gene: TRBJ1-4
CDR3nt: TGTGCCAGCAGCTACACCCCGGACCTAAATGAAAAACTGTTTTTT
CDR3aa: CASSYTPDLNEKLFF

d_gene: TRBD2
v_gene: TRBV5-4
abundance: few
j_gene: TRBJ2-1
CDR3nt: TGTGCCAGCAGCTTGGCGGGAGGGCCTCTCGCGCGGTTCTTC
CDR3aa: CASSLAGGPLARFF

d_gene: NA
v_gene: TRBV5-5
abundance: NA
j_gene: TRBJ1-5
CDR3nt: TGTGCCAGCAGCTTGTTTGGAGATCAGCCCCAGCATTTT
CDR3aa: CASSLFGDQPQHF

d_gene: NA
v_gene: TRBV11-2
abundance: NA
j_gene: TRBJ2-7
CDR3nt: TGTGCCAGCAGCTGGGGGCTGGGGGTCTGGTACGAGCAGTACTTC
CDR3aa: CASSWGLGVWYEQYF

d_gene: TRBD1
v_gene: TRBV5-5
abundance: many
j_gene: TRBJ2-1
CDR3nt: TGTGCCAGCAGCCGGACAGGGTTTGTCAATGAGCAGTTCTTC
CDR3aa: CASSRTGFVNEQFF

d_gene: NA
v_gene: TRBV29-1
abundance: many
j_gene: TRBJ2-1
CDR3nt: TGCAGCGTGGAGAGTACTACAATGAAGCAGTTCTTC
CDR3aa: CSVESTTMKQFF

d_gene: NA
v_gene: TRBV5-1
abundance: many
j_gene: TRBJ1-5
CDR3nt: TGCGCCAGCAGCTTGGGGCAGCATGAGCCCCAGCATTTT
CDR3aa: CASSLGQHEPQHF

d_gene: TRBD1
v_gene: TRBV6-5
abundance: many
j_gene: TRBJ2-1
CDR3nt: TGTGCCAGCAGTTACTCGGGACAGTCCTACAATGAGCAGTTCTTC
CDR3aa: CASSYSGQSYNEQFF

d_gene: NA
v_gene: TRBV11-2
abundance: many
j_gene: TRBJ2-5
CDR3nt: TGTGCCAGCAGCCTAGAGCCATGGACTGAATTTCAAGAGACCCAGTACTTC
CDR3aa: CASSLEPWTEFQETQYF

d_gene: NA
v_gene: TRBV3-1
abundance: once
j_gene: TRBJ2-3
CDR3nt: TGTGCCAGCAGCCAAGACAGGGAGAAACGCCCAGATACGCAGTATTTT
CDR3aa: CASSQDREKRPDTQYF

d_gene: TRBD2
v_gene: TRBV24-1
abundance: many
j_gene: TRBJ2-4
CDR3nt: TGTGCCACCTCCGCTAGCGGGGGAAACATTCAGTACTTC
CDR3aa: CATSASGGNIQYF